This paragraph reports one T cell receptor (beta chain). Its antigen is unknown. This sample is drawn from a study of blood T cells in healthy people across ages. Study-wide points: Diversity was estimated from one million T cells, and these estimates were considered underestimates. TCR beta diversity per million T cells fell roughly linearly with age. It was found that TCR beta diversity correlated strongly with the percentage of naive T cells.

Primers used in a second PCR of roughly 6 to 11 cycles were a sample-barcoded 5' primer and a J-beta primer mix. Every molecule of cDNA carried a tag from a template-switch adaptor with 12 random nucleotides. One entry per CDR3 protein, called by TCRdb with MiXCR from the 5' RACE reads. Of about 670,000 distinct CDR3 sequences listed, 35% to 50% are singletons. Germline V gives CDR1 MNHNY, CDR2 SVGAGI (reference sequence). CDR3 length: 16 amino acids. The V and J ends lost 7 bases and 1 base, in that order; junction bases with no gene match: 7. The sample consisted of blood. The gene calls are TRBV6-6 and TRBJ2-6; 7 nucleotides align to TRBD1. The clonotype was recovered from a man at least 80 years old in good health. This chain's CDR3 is CASNYRGASGANVLTF. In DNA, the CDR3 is TGTGCCAGCAACTACAGGGGAGCTTCTGGGGCCAACGTCCTGACTTTC.